These 23 T cell receptor beta chains were all obtained from the same sample, sequenced in a study of T cell changes during pregnancy in multiple sclerosis. Clones were sequenced by immunoSEQ multiplex PCR, and TCRdb holds only the in-frame ones, with some missing. The table records approximately 99,000 clones, approximately 95% of them present only once. The material sequenced was peripheral blood, taken after pregnancy. These receptors originate from a female donor with multiple sclerosis, enrolled in a pregnancy study.

This rearrangement joins TRBV6-1 to TRBJ2-1, with D possibly TRBD2 on 6 matching bases. The germline gives CDR1 MNHNS, CDR2 SASEGT. Trimming removed 2 bases from V and 0 bases from J, with 17 bases in between. The CDR3 is 18 residues long. The CDR3 DNA sequence: TGTGCCAGCAGTGAAAGGTTGTCGACTAGTTACTCCTACAATGAGCAGTTCTTC. Translated, it gives CASSERLSTSYSYNEQFF.

The genes are TRBV30 and TRBJ2-1; D ambiguous. CDR1 and CDR2 from the germline V gene are GTSNPN and SVGIG (reference sequence). Trimming shortened V by 4 bases and J by 7 bases, and 8 bases separated the two germline ends. The CDR3 is made up of 11 amino acids. The CDR3 DNA reads as TGTGCCTGGACTCGTCTTAATGAGCAGTTCTTC. Residues: CAWTRLNEQFF.

DNA for the CDR3: TGCGCCAGCAGGAGAGGTCTGCCTCCGGAAGAGCAGTACTTC. Residues: CASRRGLPPEEQYF. The rearrangement joins TRBV10-2 to TRBJ2-7, with D unclear. The ends were cut back, 6 bases at V and 7 bases at J, with 19 bases in the middle. The CDR3 is 14 amino acids. CDR1 is WSHSY, CDR2 SAAADI, per germline.

V usage is TRBV27 and J usage is TRBJ1-1, with D maybe TRBD1 (6 bases). V was cut by 6 bases and J by 1 base, with 15 bases left in between. The CDR3 loop spans 15 amino acids. Looked up from germline, CDR1 is MNHEY and CDR2 is SMNVEV (reference sequence). This CDR3 reads CASRSNRVGNTEAFF. For the CDR3, the DNA is TGTGCCAGCAGAAGCAACAGGGTTGGGAACACTGAAGCTTTCTTT.

The chain recombines TRBV15 with TRBJ2-7, with 10 nucleotides matching TRBD1. The J segment lost 10 bases and the V segment lost 5 bases, leaving 11 bases of the junction unmatched. The CDR3 is 14 amino acids. Germline values: CDR1 LNHNV, CDR2 YYDKDF (reference sequence). Here the CDR3 reads CATSSGTGAPGQYF. The DNA of the CDR3 is TGTGCCACCAGCTCCGGGACAGGGGCACCGGGCCAGTACTTC. The whole variable domain, remainder taken from reference TRBV15 and TRBJ2-7, is DAMVIQNPRYQVTQFGKPVTLSCSQTLNHNVMYWYQQKSSQAPKLLFHYYDKDFNNEADTPDNFQSRRPNTSFCFLDIRSPGLGDTAMYLCATSSGTGAPGQYFGPGTRLTVT.

CDR3 residues: CASSSGTARSWYF. CDR3 in DNA: TGTGCCAGCAGTTCCGGGACAGCGAGATCTTGGTACTTC. The rearrangement joins TRBV6-6 to TRBJ2-5; 7 bases map to TRBD1. The CDR3 loop spans 13 amino acids. J lost 13 bases, V lost 4 bases, and 12 bases had no gene match. Germline CDR1 and CDR2: MNHNY and SVGAGI (reference sequence).

The chain carries TRBV11-1 and TRBJ2-5; the D gene is possibly TRBD2 (5 bases). V was pared by 1 base and J by 4 bases, with 16 bases between. The germline V gene encodes CDR1 SGHAT and CDR2 FQDESV (reference sequence). The CDR3 consists of 16 residues. CDR3 region: CASSLGATRTGETQYF. The CDR3 region has the DNA TGTGCCAGCAGCTTAGGCGCAACTAGGACGGGAGAGACCCAGTACTTC.

The rearrangement uses TRBV19 and TRBJ2-7; perhaps TRBD2 as D (5 bases). Trimming pared 4 bases from V and 3 bases from J, leaving 7 bases between. The germline V gene has CDR1 LNHDA and CDR2 SQIVND (reference sequence). The CDR3 sequence is 12 residues long. DNA of the CDR3: TGTGCCAGTAGTACGGGATTCTACGAGCAGTACTTC. It codes for CASSTGFYEQYF.

This clone was recorded once. The rearrangement links TRBV5-1 to TRBJ2-1, with TRBD1 matching 7 bases. This CDR3 region has 15 residues. V gave up 4 bases and J gave up 8 bases; unmatched junction bases: 12. Germline CDR1 is SGHRS and CDR2 is YFSETQ. CDR3 protein: CASSIRQGIQDEQFF. For the CDR3, the DNA is TGCGCCAGCAGCATCCGACAGGGTATCCAGGATGAGCAGTTCTTC.

The chain uses TRBV2 and TRBJ2-7, with 7 bases that match TRBD2. This CDR3 contains 14 residues. After removal of 6 bases from V and 4 bases from J, the junction contained 9 bases not matched to a gene. Germline V gives CDR1 SNHLY, CDR2 FYNNEI. The CDR3 loop reads CASRRPREIYEQYF. The CDR3 coding sequence is TGTGCCAGCAGGCGTCCGCGGGAGATATACGAGCAGTACTTC.

The chain combines TRBV27 with TRBJ2-3, with a possible D match to TRBD1 (6 bases). Germline V lookup: CDR1 MNHEY, CDR2 SMNVEV (reference sequence). This CDR3 region has 13 residues. Trimming left V 5 bases short and J 9 bases short, with 15 bases between. In nucleotides, the CDR3 is TGTGCCAGCAGTCAGTACAGGGAGAGGACGCAGTATTTT. The encoded protein is CASSQYRERTQYF.

This chain uses TRBV28 with TRBJ2-7; 8 bases are shared with TRBD1. After removal of 6 bases from V and 1 base from J, the junction contained 8 bases not matched to a gene. This CDR3 comprises 15 residues. Looked up from germline, CDR1 is MDHEN and CDR2 is SYDVKM. The CDR3: CASSRRRQGSYEQYF. The CDR3 nucleotides are TGTGCCAGCAGCCGCAGGAGACAGGGGTCCTACGAGCAGTACTTC.

The chain couples TRBV2 to TRBJ2-7; D might be TRBD2 (5 bases). This CDR3 is built from 13 residues. V shed 8 bases and J shed 3 bases, with 14 bases lying between them. Germline CDR1 is SNHLY and CDR2 is FYNNEI. CDR3 amino acids: CASGGPPVYEQYF. CDR3 sequence (DNA): TGTGCCAGCGGAGGTCCTCCAGTCTACGAGCAGTACTTC.

DNA of the CDR3: TGTGCCAGCAGGCAGGGATCCAGACTGTTTTTT. It codes for CASRQGSRLFF. The V call is TRBV27, the J call TRBJ1-4; tentative D call: TRBD1 (5 bases). Trimming took 6 bases from V and 13 from J, leaving 12 bases between them. This CDR3 is built from 11 residues. Germline CDR1 and CDR2: MNHEY and SMNVEV (reference sequence).

This chain uses TRBV2 with TRBJ1-2, with 8 bases fitting TRBD1. The V segment lost 5 bases and the J segment 3 bases; nucleotides outside the gene matches: 2. This CDR3 has 13 amino acids. CDR1 SNHLY and CDR2 FYNNEI come from the germline V gene. DNA for the CDR3: TGTGCCAGCAGTCAACAGGGGGACTATGGCTACACCTTC. This sequence encodes CASSQQGDYGYTF.

This rearrangement joins TRBV4-1 to TRBJ2-4, with 14 bases that match TRBD2. CDR3 length: 22 residues. The germline CDR1 and CDR2 sequences are MGHRA and YSYEKL. J lost 4 bases, V lost 6 bases, and 23 bases had no gene match. CDR3 DNA sequence: TGCGCCAGCAGGAGGAGCCTCGATGGGACTAGCGGGAGAAGGGGTTTGAAAAACATTCAGTACTTC. This gives the protein CASRRSLDGTSGRRGLKNIQYF.

The chain joins TRBV5-1 to TRBJ2-3; 14 nucleotides match TRBD2. This CDR3 contains 17 residues. V was clipped by 2 bases and J by 2 bases; unmatched bases: 4. Germline-derived CDR1 and CDR2 are SGHRS and YFSETQ. CDR3 loop: CASSLGTSGSPTDTQYF. CDR3 in DNA: TGCGCCAGCAGCTTAGGGACTAGCGGGAGCCCCACAGATACGCAGTATTTT.

This clone was seen only once. The chain has TRBV21-1 and TRBJ1-1; TRBD1, as called in the table, went unchecked against the DNA. TRBV21-1 is a pseudogene segment. This CDR3 is built from 10 residues. The CDR3 sequence is CARKTGEAFF. The CDR3 nucleotides are TGTGCCAGAAAAACAGGGGAAGCTTTCTTT.

This chain joins TRBV29-1 and TRBJ2-5; 9 bases fit TRBD1. Unmatched junction bases numbered 4, after V lost 7 bases and J lost 4 bases. The CDR3 runs 12 residues. Germline loops: CDR1 SQVTM, CDR2 ANQGSEA. CDR3 in amino acids: CSDRQGVETQYF. The CDR3 nucleotides are TGCAGCGACAGACAGGGGGTAGAGACCCAGTACTTC.

The rearrangement joins TRBV9 to TRBJ2-1; 9 bases match TRBD2. Germline V lookup: CDR1 SGDLS, CDR2 YYNGEE. The CDR3 is made up of 14 amino acids. J was trimmed by 8 bases and V by 0 bases; bases with no gene match: 3. The DNA of the CDR3 is TGTGCCAGCAGCGTAGGGGTAGCGGGGGATGAGCAGTTCTTC. This translates into CASSVGVAGDEQFF.

This chain joins TRBV6-5 and TRBJ1-3; D is undetermined. V shed 0 bases and J shed 2 bases, with 11 bases lying between them. Germline assignment: CDR1 MNHEY and CDR2 SVGAGI. The CDR3 totals 16 residues. This CDR3 reads CASSYSVRVPGNTIYF. In DNA form, the CDR3 reads TGTGCCAGCAGTTACTCAGTCCGGGTCCCTGGAAACACCATATATTTT.

The chain has TRBV28 and TRBJ2-7; no clear D. This CDR3 contains 14 residues. Germline loops: CDR1 MDHEN, CDR2 SYDVKM. V was pared by 6 bases and J by 3 bases, with 15 bases between. CDR3: CASSYHLTGYEQYF. DNA of the CDR3: TGTGCCAGCAGCTATCACCTAACGGGCTACGAGCAGTACTTC.

The chain links TRBV5-1 to TRBJ2-1, with TRBD1 matching 10 bases. With V trimmed by 1 base and J by 0 bases, 4 bases remained unmatched. Germline CDR1 reads SGHRS; CDR2 reads YFSETQ. The CDR3 sequence is 17 residues long. CDR3 nucleotides: TGCGCCAGCAGCTTGATGGGACAGGGGTCCTCCTACAATGAGCAGTTCTTC. Residues: CASSLMGQGSSYNEQFF.